This TCR beta chain was recorded in a study of STAT3 mutations in large granular lymphocyte leukemia. Whole-study context: Among longitudinally sequenced T-LGLL patients, roughly half had canonical activating STAT3 mutations detected.

Comment on this clone: Its antigen is unidentified.

Germline values: CDR1 SGHRS, CDR2 YFSETQ. The V and J ends lost 0 bases and 5 bases, in that order; junction bases with no gene match: 10. The CDR3 spans 16 residues. Each sample's TCRbeta library yielded on average approximately 41,000 productive templates. The assay was immunoSEQ multiplex PCR, and TCRdb's table has in-frame clones only and misses some. The sample lists some 4,000 clones; roughly 60% were seen once. Study results and caveats: All newly emerging clones after therapy were STAT3 wild type. In T-cell large granular lymphocyte leukemia, about half of patients showed multiple immunodominant subclonotypes. No sample exists from the first appearance of each clone.

The sample consisted of PBMCs. This rearrangement joins TRBV5-1 to TRBJ1-1, with 7 bases fitting TRBD1. This sequence originates from a human donor with T large granular lymphocyte leukemia. Some clones in this sample may be carry-over from other donors' samples. CDR3 sequence: CASSLDGETGVTEAFF. The CDR3 DNA sequence: TGCGCCAGCAGCTTGGACGGTGAAACAGGGGTGACTGAAGCTTTCTTT.